The clone carrying this TCR beta chain was seen repeatedly, ten times or more. There were TCR beta CDR3 regions amplified from RNA transcripts. First-round RT-PCR with HTBI primers amplified the TCR CDR3 region. TCRdb analysed the multiplex PCR reads with MiXCR anew, one entry per CDR3 protein. In the table there are more than 500,000 distinct CDR3 sequences, around 16% of which are singletons. This specimen comes from a study of T cells in Graves' hyperthyroidism and ophthalmopathy. The CDR3 consists of 13 residues. The junction had 4 bases not matched to a gene; V was cut back by 7 bases and J by 6 bases. From germline, CDR1 is SNHLY and CDR2 FYNNEI.

The specimen sequenced was blood. The origin of this receptor is a woman in her 30s with Graves' ophthalmopathy. The V and J genes are TRBV2 and TRBJ1-4; 8 bases map to TRBD1. The CDR3 bases are TGTGCCAGCACCCCGGACAGGGATGAAAAACTGTTTTTT. This translates into CASTPDRDEKLFF.